A single sample is the source of the 21 T cell receptor beta chains below, sequenced in a study of T cell repertoires in cytomegalovirus infection. Each CDR3 protein gets one entry after TCRdb re-called the reads with MiXCR. The sample has 310,000 or so distinct CDR3 sequences; around 9.6% are singletons. Sequences were obtained from PBMCs. Source of these receptors: a human donor in good health (CMV status not recorded). Some clones in this sample may be carry-over from other donors' samples.

This clonotype was counted many times. The rearrangement joins TRBV7-9 to TRBJ2-2, with TRBD1 identical over 7 bases. Trimming cost V 6 bases and J 0 bases; bases outside gene matches: 4. CDR1 SEHNR and CDR2 FQNEAQ come from the germline V gene (reference sequence). The CDR3 is 15 amino acids. The CDR3 DNA follows: TGTGCCAGCAGGCAGACAGGGACGAACACCGGGGAGCTGTTTTTT. It yields the protein CASRQTGTNTGELFF.

This clonotype was recorded at least ten times. The DNA for the CDR3 is TGCAGTGCCGAGGGGGCTTCCGCAGATACGCAGTATTTT. Translating gives CSAEGASADTQYF. The chain employs TRBV20-1 and TRBJ2-3, with 7 bases matching TRBD1. Germline assignment: CDR1 DFQATT and CDR2 SNEGSKA (reference sequence). V dropped 6 bases and J dropped 4; count of bases not matched to a gene: 7. There are 13 residues in the CDR3.

This clonotype was detected only a few times. V usage is TRBV5-1 and J usage is TRBJ2-3; 15 bases line up with TRBD2. Germline CDR1 and CDR2: SGHRS and YFSETQ. This CDR3 spans 14 amino acids. V shed 7 bases and J 6 bases; nucleotides not matched to a gene: 3. Here the CDR3 reads CASGLAGGQDTQYF. As DNA, the CDR3 is TGCGCCAGCGGACTAGCGGGGGGGCAGGATACGCAGTATTTT.

This clonotype was seen repeatedly, ten times or more. The rearrangement uses TRBV29-1 and TRBJ1-3; D is uncertain. The CDR3 spans 12 residues. V lost 7 bases and J lost 4, with 11 bases in between. CDR1 and CDR2 from the germline V gene are SQVTM and ANQGSEA. The CDR3 DNA reads as TGCAGCGCTACGTCCGGGGGAAACACCATATATTTT. This sequence encodes CSATSGGNTIYF.

This clonotype was found many times. V usage is TRBV6-2 or TRBV6-3 and J usage is TRBJ2-1; weak D call: TRBD1 (6 bases). Germline V gives CDR1 MNHEY, CDR2 SVGEGT. There are 13 residues in the CDR3. The V end lost 0 bases, the J end lost 13 bases, and 13 bases lay between the germline ends. CDR3 sequence (DNA): TGTGCCAGCAGTTACTCGGGGCAGGGGAGTCAGTTCTTC. It translates to CASSYSGQGSQFF.

At least ten counts were recorded for this clonotype. The CDR3 DNA reads TGTGCCAGCAGTTTAGACGTTGCGAGTGAAAAACTGTTTTTT. It encodes CASSLDVASEKLFF. The chain has TRBV28 and TRBJ1-4, with D hard to call. CDR1 is MDHEN, CDR2 SYDVKM, per germline. Trimming removed 2 bases from V and 7 bases from J, with 11 bases in between. The CDR3 is 14 residues long.

Many counts were recorded for this clonotype. The rearrangement uses TRBV6-1 and TRBJ2-3; tentatively, D is TRBD1 (5 bases). Trimming shortened V by 1 base and J by 6 bases, and 11 bases separated the two germline ends. Germline V CDR1 and CDR2: MNHNS, SASEGT. The CDR3 extends over 14 amino acids. In DNA form, the CDR3 reads TGTGCCAGCAGTGAAGGACAGATCCTCGATACGCAGTATTTT. Encoded protein: CASSEGQILDTQYF.

The genes are TRBV7-9 and TRBJ2-7; D is undetermined. Trimming left V 1 base short and J 2 bases short, with 9 bases between. The CDR3 is made up of 14 amino acids. Germline V gives CDR1 SEHNR, CDR2 FQNEAQ (reference sequence). The CDR3 DNA is TGTGCCAGCAGCTTAGGAGCAGTACCCTACGAGCAGTACTTC. Amino acid sequence: CASSLGAVPYEQYF.

The table lists this clonotype with many counts. V is TRBV20-1 and J is TRBJ1-4; TRBD1 matches 7 bases. Germline CDR1 is DFQATT and CDR2 is SNEGSKA (reference sequence). This CDR3 region has 14 residues. V was pared by 7 bases and J by 0 bases, with 5 bases of the junction left unmatched. The CDR3 loop is CSVQQGTTNEKLFF. In DNA, the CDR3 is TGCAGTGTCCAACAGGGGACAACTAATGAAAAACTGTTTTTT.

In its sample, this clonotype was seen many times. The rearrangement links TRBV7-2 to TRBJ2-1, with 10 bases aligning to TRBD1. V lost 3 bases, J lost 6 bases, and 2 bases stayed unmatched. CDR3 size: 14 residues. Germline values: CDR1 SGHTA, CDR2 FQGNSA. The CDR3 DNA is TGTGCCAGCAGCTTCGGACAGGGGGGCAATGAGCAGTTCTTC. Amino acids: CASSFGQGGNEQFF.

This clonotype was counted many times. The gene calls are TRBV3-1 and TRBJ2-1; 9 bases are a match to TRBD2. J lost 8 bases, V lost 4 bases, and 12 bases had no gene match. CDR1 LGHDT and CDR2 YNNKEL come from the germline V gene (reference sequence). The CDR3 runs to 16 residues. The CDR3 DNA is TGTGCCAGCAGCCGGACTAGCGTCCTGATCGTGGATGAGCAGTTCTTC. This sequence encodes CASSRTSVLIVDEQFF.

Many counts were recorded for this clonotype. V gene TRBV7-3 combines with J gene TRBJ2-3, with D possibly TRBD2 on 7 matching bases. Trimming removed 5 bases from V and 4 bases from J, with 28 bases in between. This CDR3 region has 19 residues. The germline V gene has CDR1 SGHTA and CDR2 FQGTGA. The CDR3 bases are TGTGCCAGCAGCCCTACCGGCGCAAACTCGGGGGGCCCCCCAGATACGCAGTATTTT. Translating it yields CASSPTGANSGGPPDTQYF.

This clonotype appeared a few times. The rearrangement links TRBV29-1 to TRBJ2-7, with 8 nucleotides matching TRBD1. Trimming took 3 bases from V and 0 from J; bases not matched to a gene: 10. The CDR3 is made up of 16 amino acids. Looked up from germline, CDR1 is SQVTM and CDR2 is ANQGSEA. CDR3 loop: CSVELSGGPISYEQYV. CDR3 nucleotides: TGCAGCGTTGAGTTGTCAGGGGGCCCCATCTCCTACGAGCAGTACGTC.

Details on this clonotype: This clone may be a read error of a much larger clone one base away. The chain is built from TRBV6-2 or TRBV6-3 and TRBJ2-7; TRBD1 might be the D (6 bases). The CDR3 runs to 12 residues. The germline gives CDR1 MNHEY, CDR2 SVGEGT. The CDR3 protein is CDSSPQGYEQYF. CDR3 coding DNA: TGTGACAGCAGCCCACAGGGATACGAGCAGTACTTC.

On this clonotype itself: With a much larger clone just one base away, this may be a read error. The J gene is TRBJ2-7, the V gene TRBV11-3, with TRBD1 matching 10 bases. The V gene's germline CDR1 is SGHNT and CDR2 YENEEA. V shed 3 bases and J 5 bases; nucleotides not matched to a gene: 1. This CDR3 comprises 13 residues. The CDR3 DNA is TGTGCCAGCAGCTTCGGGACAGGGGACGAGCAGTACTTC. Its protein is CASSFGTGDEQYF. The full variable domain, completed using reference TRBV11-3 and TRBJ2-7, is EAGVVQSPRYKIIEKKQPVAFWCNPISGHNTLYWYLQNLGQGPELLIRYENEEAVDDSQLPKDRFSAERLKGVDSTLKIQPAELGDSAVYLCASSFGTGDEQYFGPGTRLTVT.

This clonotype was detected ten times or more. The chain is built from TRBV20-1 and TRBJ1-2; D remains unclear. The CDR3 extends over 14 amino acids. Trimming took 0 bases from V and 8 from J, leaving 16 bases between them. Germline V lookup: CDR1 DFQATT, CDR2 SNEGSKA (reference sequence). CDR3 DNA sequence: TGCAGTGCTAGAGATTTCCGCCGTCAGGAGGGCTACACCTTC. The encoded protein is CSARDFRRQEGYTF.

Many counts were recorded for this clonotype. This chain links TRBV29-1 with TRBJ1-4; 9 bases are shared with TRBD1. Germline V gene data show CDR1 as SQVTM and CDR2 as ANQGSEA. The V segment lost 5 bases and the J segment 6 bases; nucleotides outside the gene matches: 4. The CDR3 is 13 residues long. CDR3 region: CSVLRQGDEKLFF. CDR3 coding DNA: TGCAGCGTTTTGCGACAGGGGGATGAAAAACTGTTTTTT.

This clonotype was seen repeatedly, ten times or more. V is TRBV20-1 and J is TRBJ1-1; no reliable D call. The CDR3 extends over 13 amino acids. CDR1 and CDR2 from the germline V gene are DFQATT and SNEGSKA (reference sequence). Trimming took 6 bases from V and 1 from J, leaving 12 bases between them. The CDR3 loop is CSARTPTNTEAFF. The CDR3 DNA reads TGCAGTGCCCGTACCCCAACGAACACTGAAGCTTTCTTT.

At least ten counts were recorded for this clonotype. The V call is TRBV2, the J call TRBJ2-5; D possibly matches TRBD1 or TRBD2 (5 bases each). V was clipped by 4 bases and J by 7 bases, with 13 bases between them. CDR1 and CDR2 (germline): SNHLY, FYNNEI. This CDR3 comprises 13 residues. The CDR3 nucleotides are TGTGCCAGCAGTGTAGGGACGACGCGGACCCAGTACTTC. This translates into CASSVGTTRTQYF.

V gene TRBV6-5 combines with J gene TRBJ1-2, with D unresolved. Per the germline V gene, CDR1 is MNHEY and CDR2 is SVGAGI. V was clipped by 3 bases and J by 6 bases, with 11 bases between them. This CDR3 comprises 13 residues. The CDR3 sequence: CASSYTSVDGYTF. The CDR3 DNA reads TGTGCCAGCAGTTATACCAGCGTAGATGGCTACACCTTC.

Many counts were recorded for this clonotype. This rearrangement joins TRBV9 to TRBJ1-2; tentatively, D is TRBD1 (6 bases). The germline gives CDR1 SGDLS, CDR2 YYNGEE. There are 12 residues in the CDR3. The V and J ends lost 7 bases and 6 bases respectively, with 13 bases between them. The chain's CDR3 is CASRGGGDGYTF. CDR3 DNA: TGTGCCAGCCGCGGGGGGGGCGATGGCTACACCTTC. Full variable domain (remainder filled in from reference TRBV9 and TRBJ1-2): DSGVTQTPKHLITATGQRVTLRCSPRSGDLSVYWYQQSLDQGLQFLIQYYNGEERAKGNILERFSAQQFPDLHSELNLSSLELGDSALYFCASRGGGDGYTFGSGTRLTVV.